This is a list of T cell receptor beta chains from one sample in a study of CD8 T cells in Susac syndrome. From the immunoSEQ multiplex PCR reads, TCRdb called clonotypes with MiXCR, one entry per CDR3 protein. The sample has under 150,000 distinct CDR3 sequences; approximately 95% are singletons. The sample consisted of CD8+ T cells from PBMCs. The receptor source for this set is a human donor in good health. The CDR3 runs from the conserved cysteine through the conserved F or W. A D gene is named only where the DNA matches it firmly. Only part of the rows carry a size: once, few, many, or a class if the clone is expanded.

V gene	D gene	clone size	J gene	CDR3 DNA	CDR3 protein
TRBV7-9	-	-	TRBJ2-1	TGTGCCAGCAGCTGGGTCGTGGGGAGCCGGGGGAATGAGCAGTTCTTC	CASSWVVGSRGNEQFF
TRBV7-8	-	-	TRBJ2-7	TGTGCCAGCAGCCCACCTTTGGGCGAGCAGTACTTC	CASSPPLGEQYF
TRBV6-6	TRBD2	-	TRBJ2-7	TGTGCCAGCAGTGCAGGCGGGAGGGCCTACGAGCAGTACTTC	CASSAGGRAYEQYF
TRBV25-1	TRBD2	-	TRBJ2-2	TGTGCCAGCAGTGAAAGCGGGAGTTCCACCGGGGAGCTGTTTTTT	CASSESGSSTGELFF
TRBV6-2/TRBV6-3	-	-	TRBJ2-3	TGTGCCGGTCGACCCGGGAGCACAGATACGCAGTATTTT	CAGRPGSTDTQYF
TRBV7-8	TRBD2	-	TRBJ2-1	TGTGCCAGCAGACAACTAGCGGGAGACACCAATGAGCAGTTCTTC	CASRQLAGDTNEQFF
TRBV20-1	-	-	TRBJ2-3	TGCAGTGCAAGAGGACGGGACACAGATACGCAGTATTTT	CSARGRDTDTQYF
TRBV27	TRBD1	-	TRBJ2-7	TGTGCCAGCAGGTCGACAGGGTTCTACGAGCAGTACTTC	CASRSTGFYEQYF
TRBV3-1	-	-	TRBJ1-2	TGTGCCAGCAGCCACGGCTCAGGGACGGACTATGGCTACACCTTC	CASSHGSGTDYGYTF
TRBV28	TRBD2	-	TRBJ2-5	TGTGCCAGCAGCCCTAGGGAGGGGCGAGAGACCCAGTACTTC	CASSPREGRETQYF
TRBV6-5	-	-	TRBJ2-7	TGTGCCAGCACCCAACCAACGGGGCCCTCCTACGAGCAGTACTTC	CASTQPTGPSYEQYF
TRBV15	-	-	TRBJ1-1	TGTGCCACCAACCAGGGGATAGGGAACACTGAAGCTTTCTTT	CATNQGIGNTEAFF
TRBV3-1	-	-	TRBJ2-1	TGTGCCAGCAGCCAAGTCGGAAGCAATGAGCAGTTCTTC	CASSQVGSNEQFF
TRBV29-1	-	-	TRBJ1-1	TGCAGCGCTCGGACAGCGGGCGCTGAAGCTTTCTTT	CSARTAGAEAFF
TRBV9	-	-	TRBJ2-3	TGTGCCAGCAGCGTAGGCGGAGCGGACACAGATACGCAGTATTTT	CASSVGGADTDTQYF
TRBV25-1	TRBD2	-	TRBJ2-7	TGTGCCAGCAGTGGGGGGAGAGGAGCGGGAGTTGCCTACGAGCAGTACTTC	CASSGGRGAGVAYEQYF
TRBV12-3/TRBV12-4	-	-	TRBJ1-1	TGTGCCAGCAGTTTCCGATCGCGGGCAGATGAAGCTTTCTTT	CASSFRSRADEAFF
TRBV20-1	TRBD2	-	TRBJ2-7	TGCAGTGCCGGGCGGGGGGAGCAGTACTTC	CSAGRGEQYF
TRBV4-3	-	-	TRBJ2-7	TGCGCCAGCAGCCAGTTCTTGACAGAATCCTACGAGCAGTACTTC	CASSQFLTESYEQYF
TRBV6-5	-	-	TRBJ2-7	TGTGCCAGCAGCCCGGGCAGGATGTACGAGCAGTACTTC	CASSPGRMYEQYF
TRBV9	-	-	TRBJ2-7	TGTGCCAGCAGCGTAGGATCCAACTACGAGCAGTACTTC	CASSVGSNYEQYF
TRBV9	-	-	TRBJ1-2	TGTGCCAGCAGCCCCCTCGGGAGTGGCTACACCTTC	CASSPLGSGYTF
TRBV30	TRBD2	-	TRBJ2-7	TGTGCCTGGATCTCTAGCGGAGTCTACGAGCAGTACTTC	CAWISSGVYEQYF
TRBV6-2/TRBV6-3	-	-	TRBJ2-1	TGTGCCAGCCGCCAGGGAAGGAATGAGCAGTTCTTC	CASRQGRNEQFF
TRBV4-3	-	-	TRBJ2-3	TGCGCCAGCAGCAGTACAGGGCGCACAGATACGCAGTATTTT	CASSSTGRTDTQYF
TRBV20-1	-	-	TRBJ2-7	TGCAGTGCCAGCCCAGGGCAGGGCTACGAGCAGTACTTC	CSASPGQGYEQYF
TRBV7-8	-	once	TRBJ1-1	TGTGCCAGCAGCTTGTATGGGCGCGGGACTGAAGCTTTCTTT	CASSLYGRGTEAFF
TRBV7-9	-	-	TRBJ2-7	TGTGCCAGCAGCTTAGAGTCCACATACGAGCAGTACTTC	CASSLESTYEQYF
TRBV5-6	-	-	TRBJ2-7	TGTGCCAGCACCTTATGGGCGGTTCACGAGCAGTACTTC	CASTLWAVHEQYF